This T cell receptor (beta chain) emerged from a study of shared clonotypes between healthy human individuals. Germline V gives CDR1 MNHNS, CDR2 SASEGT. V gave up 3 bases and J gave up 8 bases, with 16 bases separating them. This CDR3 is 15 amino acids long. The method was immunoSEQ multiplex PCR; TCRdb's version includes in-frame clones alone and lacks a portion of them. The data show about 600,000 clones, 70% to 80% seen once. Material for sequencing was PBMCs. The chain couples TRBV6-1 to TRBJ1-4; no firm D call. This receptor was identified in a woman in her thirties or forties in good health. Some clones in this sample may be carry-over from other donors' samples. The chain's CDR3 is CASSDDRSSGEKLFF. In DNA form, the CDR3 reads TGTGCCAGCAGTGACGATAGGAGCTCTGGCGAAAAACTGTTTTTT.